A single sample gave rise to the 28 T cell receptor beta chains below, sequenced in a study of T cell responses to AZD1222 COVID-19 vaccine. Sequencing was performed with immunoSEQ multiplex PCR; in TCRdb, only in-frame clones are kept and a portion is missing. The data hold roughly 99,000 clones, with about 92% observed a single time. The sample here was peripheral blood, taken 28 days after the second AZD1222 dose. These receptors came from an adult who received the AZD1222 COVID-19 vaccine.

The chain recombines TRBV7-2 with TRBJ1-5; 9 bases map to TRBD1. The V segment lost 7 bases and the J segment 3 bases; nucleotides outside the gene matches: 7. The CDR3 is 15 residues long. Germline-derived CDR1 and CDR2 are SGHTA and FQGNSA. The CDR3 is CASTPGTGYNQPQHF. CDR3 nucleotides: TGTGCCAGCACTCCTGGGACAGGGTACAATCAGCCCCAGCATTTT.

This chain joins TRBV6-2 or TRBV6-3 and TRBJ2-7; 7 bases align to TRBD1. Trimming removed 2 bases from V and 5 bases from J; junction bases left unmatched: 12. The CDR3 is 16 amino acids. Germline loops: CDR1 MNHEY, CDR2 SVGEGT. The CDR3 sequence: CASSYIFEQGTHEQYF. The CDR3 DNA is TGTGCCAGCAGTTACATATTCGAACAGGGGACCCACGAGCAGTACTTC.

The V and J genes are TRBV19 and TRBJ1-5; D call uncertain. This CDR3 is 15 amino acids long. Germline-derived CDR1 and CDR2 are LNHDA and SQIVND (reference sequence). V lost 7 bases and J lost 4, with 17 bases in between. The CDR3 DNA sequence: TGTGCCAGTACCCCGGGAGAAGGGCGAAATCAGCCCCAGCATTTT. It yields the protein CASTPGEGRNQPQHF.

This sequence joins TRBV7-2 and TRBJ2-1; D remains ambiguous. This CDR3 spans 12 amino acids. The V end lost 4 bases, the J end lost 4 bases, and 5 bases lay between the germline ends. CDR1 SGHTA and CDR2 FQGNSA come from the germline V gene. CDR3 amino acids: CASSYGYNEQFF. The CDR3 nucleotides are TGTGCCAGCAGCTACGGGTACAATGAGCAGTTCTTC.

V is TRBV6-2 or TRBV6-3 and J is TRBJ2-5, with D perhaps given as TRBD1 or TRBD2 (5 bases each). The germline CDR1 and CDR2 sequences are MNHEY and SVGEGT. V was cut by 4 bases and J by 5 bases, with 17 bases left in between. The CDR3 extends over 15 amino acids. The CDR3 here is CASSFRDQFAETQYF. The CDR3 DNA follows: TGTGCCAGCAGTTTCCGGGACCAGTTTGCGGAGACCCAGTACTTC.

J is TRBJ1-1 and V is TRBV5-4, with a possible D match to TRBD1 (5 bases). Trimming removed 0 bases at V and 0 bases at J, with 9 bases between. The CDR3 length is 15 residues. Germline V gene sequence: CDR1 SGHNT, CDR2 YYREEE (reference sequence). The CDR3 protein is CASSLEGTMNTEAFF. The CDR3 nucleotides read TGTGCCAGCAGCTTGGAGGGGACGATGAACACTGAAGCTTTCTTT.

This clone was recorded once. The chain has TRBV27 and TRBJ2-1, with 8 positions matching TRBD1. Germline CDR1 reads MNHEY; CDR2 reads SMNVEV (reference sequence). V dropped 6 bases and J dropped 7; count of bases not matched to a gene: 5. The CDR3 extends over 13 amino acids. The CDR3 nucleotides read TGTGCCAGCAGCCTACGGACAGGGAATGAGCAGTTCTTC. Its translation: CASSLRTGNEQFF.

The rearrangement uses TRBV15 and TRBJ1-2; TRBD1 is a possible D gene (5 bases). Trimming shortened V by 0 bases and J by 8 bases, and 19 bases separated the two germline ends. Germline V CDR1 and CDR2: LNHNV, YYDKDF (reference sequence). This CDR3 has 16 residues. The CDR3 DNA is TGTGCCACCAGCAGAGATCATGGCAGGGAAAGTGGAGGCTACACCTTC. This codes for CATSRDHGRESGGYTF.

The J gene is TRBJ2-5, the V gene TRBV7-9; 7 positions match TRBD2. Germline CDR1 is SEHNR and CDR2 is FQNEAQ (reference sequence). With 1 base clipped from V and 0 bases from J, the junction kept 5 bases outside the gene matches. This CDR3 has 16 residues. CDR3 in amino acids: CASSLEASGDQETQYF. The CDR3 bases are TGTGCCAGCAGCTTAGAGGCTAGCGGAGACCAAGAGACCCAGTACTTC.

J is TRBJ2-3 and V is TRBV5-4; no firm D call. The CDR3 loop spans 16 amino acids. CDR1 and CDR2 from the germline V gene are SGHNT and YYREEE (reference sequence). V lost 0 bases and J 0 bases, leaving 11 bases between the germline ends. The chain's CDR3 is CASSLGLRTSTDTQYF. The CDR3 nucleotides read TGTGCCAGCAGCTTGGGTCTGCGGACGAGCACAGATACGCAGTATTTT.

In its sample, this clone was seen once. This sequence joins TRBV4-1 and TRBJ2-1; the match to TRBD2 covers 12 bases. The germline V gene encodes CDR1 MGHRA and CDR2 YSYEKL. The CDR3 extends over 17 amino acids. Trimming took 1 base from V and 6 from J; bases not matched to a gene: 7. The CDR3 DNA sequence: TGCGCCAGCAGCCAAGCAACTAGCGGGGGGCCCGGCAATGAGCAGTTCTTC. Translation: CASSQATSGGPGNEQFF.

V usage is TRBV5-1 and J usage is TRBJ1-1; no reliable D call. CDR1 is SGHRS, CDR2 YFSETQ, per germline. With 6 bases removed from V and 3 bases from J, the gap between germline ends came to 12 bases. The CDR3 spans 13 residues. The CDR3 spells CASTESHYTEAFF. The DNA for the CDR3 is TGCGCCAGCACGGAGTCCCACTACACTGAAGCTTTCTTT.

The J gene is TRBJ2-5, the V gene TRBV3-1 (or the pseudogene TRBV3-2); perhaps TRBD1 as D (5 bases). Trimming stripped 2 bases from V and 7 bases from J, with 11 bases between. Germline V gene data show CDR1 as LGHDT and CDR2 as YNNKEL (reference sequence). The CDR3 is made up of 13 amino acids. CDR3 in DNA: TGTGCCAGCAGCCAACAGGGCCTCGGGACCCAGTACTTC. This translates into CASSQQGLGTQYF.

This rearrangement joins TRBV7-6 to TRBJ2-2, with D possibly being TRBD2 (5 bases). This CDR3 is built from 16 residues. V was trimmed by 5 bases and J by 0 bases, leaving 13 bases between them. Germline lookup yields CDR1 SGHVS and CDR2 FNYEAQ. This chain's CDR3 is CASSPRTVANTGELFF. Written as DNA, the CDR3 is TGTGCCAGCAGCCCGAGGACTGTTGCGAACACCGGGGAGCTGTTTTTT.

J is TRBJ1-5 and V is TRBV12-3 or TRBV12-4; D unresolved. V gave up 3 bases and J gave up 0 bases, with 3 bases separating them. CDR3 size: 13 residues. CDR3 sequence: CASSFNSNQPQHF. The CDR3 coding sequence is TGTGCCAGCAGTTTTAATAGCAATCAGCCCCAGCATTTT.

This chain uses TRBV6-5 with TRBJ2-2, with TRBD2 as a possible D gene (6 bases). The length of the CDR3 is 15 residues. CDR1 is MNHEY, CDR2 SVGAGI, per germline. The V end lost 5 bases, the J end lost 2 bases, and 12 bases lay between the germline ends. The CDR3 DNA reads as TGTGCCAGCAGTCCATTCGGGGGAAACACCGGGGAGCTGTTTTTT. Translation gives CASSPFGGNTGELFF.

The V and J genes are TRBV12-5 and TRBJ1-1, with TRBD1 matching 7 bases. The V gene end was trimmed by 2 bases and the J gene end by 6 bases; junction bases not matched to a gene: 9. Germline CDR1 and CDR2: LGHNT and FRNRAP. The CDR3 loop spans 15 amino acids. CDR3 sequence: CASGLPRGGQPEAFF. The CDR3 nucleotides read TGTGCTAGTGGTTTGCCCAGGGGGGGGCAGCCTGAAGCTTTCTTT.

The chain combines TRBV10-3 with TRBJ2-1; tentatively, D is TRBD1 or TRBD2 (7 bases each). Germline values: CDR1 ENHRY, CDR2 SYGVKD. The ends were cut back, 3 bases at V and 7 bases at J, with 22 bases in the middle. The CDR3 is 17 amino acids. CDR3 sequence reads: CAISDPPGGGGGNEQFF. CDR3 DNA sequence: TGTGCCATCAGTGACCCCCCAGGGGGGGGCGGAGGGAATGAGCAGTTCTTC.

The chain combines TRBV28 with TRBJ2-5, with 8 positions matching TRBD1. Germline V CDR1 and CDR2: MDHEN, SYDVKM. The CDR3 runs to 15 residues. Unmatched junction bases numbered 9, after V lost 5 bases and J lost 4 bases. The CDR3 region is CASSRPRTGRETQYF. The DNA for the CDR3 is TGTGCCAGCAGTAGACCGCGGACAGGGAGAGAGACCCAGTACTTC.

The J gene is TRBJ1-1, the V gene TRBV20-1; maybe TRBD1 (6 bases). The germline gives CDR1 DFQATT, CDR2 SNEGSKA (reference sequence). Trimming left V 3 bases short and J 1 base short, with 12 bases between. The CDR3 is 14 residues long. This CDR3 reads CSASTVRGNTEAFF. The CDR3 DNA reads TGCAGTGCTAGTACGGTCAGGGGGAACACTGAAGCTTTCTTT.

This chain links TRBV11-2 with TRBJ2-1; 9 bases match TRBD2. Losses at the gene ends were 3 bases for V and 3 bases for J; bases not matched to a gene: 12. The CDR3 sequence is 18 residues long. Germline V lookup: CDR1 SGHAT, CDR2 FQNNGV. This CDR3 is CASSFRGGGPLLYNEQFF. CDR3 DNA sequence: TGTGCCAGCAGCTTCCGCGGGGGGGGCCCCCTCCTCTACAATGAGCAGTTCTTC.

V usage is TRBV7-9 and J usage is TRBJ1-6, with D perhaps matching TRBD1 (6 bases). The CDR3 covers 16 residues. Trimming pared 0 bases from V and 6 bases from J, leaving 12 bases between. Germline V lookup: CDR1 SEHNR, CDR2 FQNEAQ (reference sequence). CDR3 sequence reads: CASSLAAGAGNSPLHF. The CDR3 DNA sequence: TGTGCCAGCAGCTTAGCAGCAGGGGCTGGTAATTCACCCCTCCACTTT. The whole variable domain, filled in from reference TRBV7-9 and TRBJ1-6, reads DTGVSQNPRHKITKRGQNVTFRCDPISEHNRLYWYRQTLGQGPEFLTYFQNEAQLEKSRLLSDRFSAERPKGSFSTLEIQRTEQGDSAMYLCASSLAAGAGNSPLHFGNGTRLTVT.

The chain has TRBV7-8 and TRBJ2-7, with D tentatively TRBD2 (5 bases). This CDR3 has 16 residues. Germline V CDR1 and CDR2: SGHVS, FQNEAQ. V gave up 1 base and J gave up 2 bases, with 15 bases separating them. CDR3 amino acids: CASSLGPVVGTYEQYF. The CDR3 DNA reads TGTGCCAGCAGCTTAGGGCCAGTTGTCGGGACCTACGAGCAGTACTTC.

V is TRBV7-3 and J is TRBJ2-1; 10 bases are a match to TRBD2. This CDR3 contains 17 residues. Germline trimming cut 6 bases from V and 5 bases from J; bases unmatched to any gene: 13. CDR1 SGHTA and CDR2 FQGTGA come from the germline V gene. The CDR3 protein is CASSSSPGLAGDNEQFF. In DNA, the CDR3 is TGTGCCAGCAGTTCCAGCCCGGGGCTAGCGGGGGACAATGAGCAGTTCTTC.

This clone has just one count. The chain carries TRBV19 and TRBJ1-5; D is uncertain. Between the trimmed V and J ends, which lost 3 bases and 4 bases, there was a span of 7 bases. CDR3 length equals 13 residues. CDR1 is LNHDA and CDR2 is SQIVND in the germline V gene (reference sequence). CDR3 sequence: CASSIRINQPQHF. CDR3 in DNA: TGTGCCAGTAGTATTCGGATAAATCAGCCCCAGCATTTT.

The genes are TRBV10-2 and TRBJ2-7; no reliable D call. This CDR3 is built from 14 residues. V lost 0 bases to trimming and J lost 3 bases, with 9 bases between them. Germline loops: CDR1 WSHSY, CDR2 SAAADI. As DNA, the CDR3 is TGCGCCAGCAGTGAGTCTCAGACATACTACGAGCAGTACTTC. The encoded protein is CASSESQTYYEQYF.

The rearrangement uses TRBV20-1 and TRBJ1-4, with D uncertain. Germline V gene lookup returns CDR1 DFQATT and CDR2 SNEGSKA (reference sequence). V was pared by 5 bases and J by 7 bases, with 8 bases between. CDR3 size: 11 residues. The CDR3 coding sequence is TGCAGTGCTGACGAGGGTGAAAAACTGTTTTTT. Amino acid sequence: CSADEGEKLFF.

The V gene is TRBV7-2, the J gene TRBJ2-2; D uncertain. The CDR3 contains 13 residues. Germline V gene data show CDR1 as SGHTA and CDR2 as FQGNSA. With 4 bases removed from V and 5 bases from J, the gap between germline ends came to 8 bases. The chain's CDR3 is CASSWGGTGELFF. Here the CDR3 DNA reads TGTGCCAGCAGCTGGGGTGGGACCGGGGAGCTGTTTTTT.